The 7 T cell receptor beta chains listed next were all sequenced from one sample in a study of control samples from healthy donors and cancer patients. Using immunoSEQ multiplex PCR, the repertoire was profiled, and TCRdb retains in-frame clones only, with some absent. The sample carries about 69,000 clones, more than 80% recorded once. Sequencing was performed on PBMCs. All receptors derive from a woman between 45 and 60 years old with lung cancer.

The rearrangement links TRBV20-1 to TRBJ2-3; D gene unclear. Germline values: CDR1 DFQATT, CDR2 SNEGSKA (reference sequence). V lost 1 base and J lost 6, with 5 bases in between. The CDR3 loop spans 11 amino acids. This chain's CDR3 is CSARVTDTQYF. CDR3 in DNA: TGCAGTGCTAGAGTAACCGATACGCAGTATTTT.

The chain combines TRBV9 with TRBJ1-1; 8 positions match TRBD1. This CDR3 has 14 residues. The germline CDR1 and CDR2 sequences are SGDLS and YYNGEE. With 2 bases clipped from V and 4 bases from J, the junction kept 4 bases outside the gene matches. The CDR3 loop is CASSVLQGGTEAFF. The CDR3 DNA follows: TGTGCCAGCAGCGTTTTACAGGGGGGCACTGAAGCTTTCTTT.

The chain recombines TRBV19 with TRBJ2-3; D gene unclear. Trimming removed 5 bases at V and 0 bases at J, with 9 bases between. Germline V lookup: CDR1 LNHDA, CDR2 SQIVND (reference sequence). The CDR3 runs to 14 residues. The CDR3 DNA reads as TGTGCCAGTAGTTACCTCCGTAGCACAGATACGCAGTATTTT. It specifies CASSYLRSTDTQYF.

V gene TRBV29-1 combines with J gene TRBJ2-6; no clear D. V shed 6 bases and J shed 0 bases, with 15 bases lying between them. CDR1 is SQVTM and CDR2 is ANQGSEA in the germline V gene. This CDR3 is built from 16 residues. In nucleotides, the CDR3 is TGCAGCGTAATACAAGTCCGGTCCTCTGGGGCCAACGTCCTGACTTTC. Translating it yields CSVIQVRSSGANVLTF.

This clone has a handful of counts. The chain carries TRBV30 and TRBJ1-5; 8 nucleotides line up with TRBD1. CDR3 length: 14 residues. The J segment lost 3 bases and the V segment lost 7 bases, leaving 8 bases of the junction unmatched. Germline CDR1 GTSNPN, CDR2 SVGIG (reference sequence). The CDR3 protein is CAYSSDRDNQPQHF. The CDR3 coding sequence is TGTGCCTACTCGTCGGACAGGGACAATCAGCCCCAGCATTTT.

This clone was recorded once. J is TRBJ1-2 and V is TRBV30, with 12 bases aligning to TRBD1. The germline CDR1 and CDR2 sequences are GTSNPN and SVGIG (reference sequence). The J segment lost 4 bases and the V segment lost 0 bases, leaving 9 bases of the junction unmatched. CDR3 size: 17 residues. CDR3 nucleotide sequence: TGTGCCTGGAGTGTTTTGGGACAGGGGGCGCGCGGCTATGGCTACACCTTC. Translation: CAWSVLGQGARGYGYTF. Complete variable domain (other parts from reference TRBV30 and TRBJ1-2): SQTIHQWPATLVQPVGSPLSLECTVEGTSNPNLYWYRQAAGRGLQLLFYSVGIGQISSEVPQNLSASRPQDRQFILSSKKLLLSDSGFYLCAWSVLGQGARGYGYTFGSGTRLTVV.

The J gene is TRBJ1-2, the V gene TRBV18; the match to TRBD1 covers 9 bases. The CDR3 is 20 residues long. V trimming: 2 bases; J trimming: 3 bases; junction bases outside the gene matches: 19. Looked up from germline, CDR1 is KGHSH and CDR2 is LQKENI. CDR3 amino acids: CASSPMPPSLTGGQDYGYTF. In DNA, the CDR3 is TGTGCCAGCTCACCAATGCCTCCTTCCCTGACAGGGGGTCAAGACTATGGCTACACCTTC.